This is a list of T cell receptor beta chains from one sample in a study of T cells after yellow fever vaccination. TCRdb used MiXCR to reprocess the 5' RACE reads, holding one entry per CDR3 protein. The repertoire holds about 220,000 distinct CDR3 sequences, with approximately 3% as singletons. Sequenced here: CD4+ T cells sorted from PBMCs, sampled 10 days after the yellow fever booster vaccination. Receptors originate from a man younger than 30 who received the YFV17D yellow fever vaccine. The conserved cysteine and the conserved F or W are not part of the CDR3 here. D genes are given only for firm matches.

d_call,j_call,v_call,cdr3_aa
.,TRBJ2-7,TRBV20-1,SARSGVDEQY
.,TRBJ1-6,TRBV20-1,SARDSRPQSSYNSPLH
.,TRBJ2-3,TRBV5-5,ATKSLGTDTQY
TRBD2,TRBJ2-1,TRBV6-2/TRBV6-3,ASRNTAGGPPSYNEQF
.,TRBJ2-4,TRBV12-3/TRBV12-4,ASSFRGSENIQY
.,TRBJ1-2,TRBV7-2,ASSSHGEGRQGYT
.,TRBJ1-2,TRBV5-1,ASSSSRDGIYGYT
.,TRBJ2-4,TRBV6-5,ASSYSGGEDIQY
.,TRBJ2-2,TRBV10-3,ATKQPGVTGELF
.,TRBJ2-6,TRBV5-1,ASMRDNSGANVLT
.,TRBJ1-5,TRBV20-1,SASGAQGQPQH
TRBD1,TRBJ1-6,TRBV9,ASSSITGVHDDSPLH
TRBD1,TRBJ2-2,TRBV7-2,ASSPWDRRTGELF
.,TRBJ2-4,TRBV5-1,ASSWPQGQGKNIQY
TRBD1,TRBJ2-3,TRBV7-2,ASSSRMGQGWDTQY
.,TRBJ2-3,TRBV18,ASSQEDTQY
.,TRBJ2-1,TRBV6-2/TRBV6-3,ASKIDGGLYNEQF